Listed below are T cell receptor beta chains from one sample, sequenced in a study of T cell responses to AZD1222 COVID-19 vaccine. This table comes from immunoSEQ multiplex PCR, and its TCRdb copy is limited to in-frame clones, with some not included. This table holds some 79,000 clones, 70% to 90% found once. Sequencing used peripheral blood, obtained 28 days after the second AZD1222 dose. The receptors stem from an adult who received the AZD1222 COVID-19 vaccine. Both conserved end residues are trimmed from each CDR3. D genes are given only for firm matches.

j_call,d_call,v_call,cdr3_aa
TRBJ2-7,.,TRBV25-1,ASSEGLSGRASYEQY
TRBJ2-7,.,TRBV5-1,ASSLGASGRGYEQY
TRBJ2-3,.,TRBV10-3,AIGQSTDTQY
TRBJ2-7,TRBD1,TRBV24-1,ATSEPGQRNYEQY
TRBJ1-5,.,TRBV27,ASSFGGGQPQH
TRBJ2-7,.,TRBV28,ASSPPGTASYEQY
TRBJ2-2,.,TRBV19,ASRIPGWRTGELF
TRBJ2-7,TRBD2,TRBV6-1,ASSGSGRASLYPTPQY
TRBJ2-4,.,TRBV6-1,ASSGSGLAKNIQY
TRBJ1-2,.,TRBV24-1,ATSETGREDYGYT
TRBJ1-1,.,TRBV5-1,ASSPGTQNTEAF
TRBJ2-2,TRBD2,TRBV2,ASLLAGGPGSGELF
TRBJ1-1,TRBD1,TRBV19,ASTPGGSNTEAF
TRBJ1-2,TRBD1,TRBV7-9,ASSLGDRADGYT
TRBJ1-2,.,TRBV19,ASSIDGNYGYT
TRBJ1-1,TRBD1,TRBV29-1,SVDRGRNTEAF
TRBJ2-3,.,TRBV12-3/TRBV12-4,ASSFIPGDTQY